The clone carrying this T cell receptor (beta chain) was seen once. Sequencing was performed with immunoSEQ multiplex PCR; in TCRdb, only in-frame clones are kept and a portion is missing. The sample consists of 150,000 or so clones, 80% to 95% of them appearing once. The sample is drawn from a study of control samples from healthy donors and cancer patients. The sequenced sample was blood. This receptor was taken from a woman aged 30 to 39 in good health.

This CDR3 is CAISRGRSPDTQYF. CDR3 bases: TGTGCCATCAGTCGAGGGAGATCCCCCGATACGCAGTATTTT. This chain links TRBV10-3 with TRBJ2-3; perhaps TRBD2 as D (5 bases). Germline V gene lookup returns CDR1 ENHRY and CDR2 SYGVKD. The length of the CDR3 is 14 residues. V lost 5 bases and J lost 6, with 15 bases in between.